One and the same sample provided the 20 T cell receptor beta chains below, sequenced in a study of blood T cells in healthy people across ages. Alongside a J-beta primer mix, a sample-barcoded 5' primer served in a second PCR lasting roughly 6 to 11 cycles. A single record per CDR3 protein comes from TCRdb applying MiXCR to the 5' RACE reads. This table has about 840,000 distinct CDR3 sequences, almost 30% appearing once. The same specimen was also included in a second study, on T cells of mothers and their children.

Source material: blood. These TCRs come from a woman aged 40-49 years in good health.

The chain's CDR3 is CASSLGPGQGSGAFF. The CDR3 DNA sequence: TGTGCCAGCAGCTTGGGGCCGGGACAGGGCAGCGGAGCTTTCTTT. The chain uses TRBV5-6 and TRBJ1-1, with 9 bases fitting TRBD1. Germline CDR1 reads SGHDT; CDR2 reads YYEEEE. This CDR3 contains 15 residues. The ends lost 0 bases at V and 10 bases at J; junction bases unmatched: 10.

This clonotype has ten or more counts. The V gene is TRBV6-1, the J gene TRBJ2-5; no clear D. CDR1 is MNHNS and CDR2 is SASEGT in the germline V gene. With 7 bases removed from V and 5 bases from J, the gap between germline ends came to 14 bases. The CDR3 is 13 residues long. The CDR3 DNA sequence: TGTGCCAGCACTGGGGTGAATTTCGAGACCCAGTACTTC. Translating it yields CASTGVNFETQYF.

There are many counts of this clonotype. This rearrangement joins TRBV9 to TRBJ1-2; D gene ambiguous. With 0 bases removed from V and 2 bases from J, the gap between germline ends came to 14 bases. Germline V CDR1 and CDR2: SGDLS, YYNGEE. The CDR3 has 16 amino acids. The CDR3 nucleotides read TGTGCCAGCAGCGTAGAGGATGGGCAGAACAACTATGGCTACACCTTC. It specifies CASSVEDGQNNYGYTF.

This clonotype was detected only a few times. CDR3 coding DNA: TGCAGTGCTAGCCCGGGTGGACCCAATCAGCCCCAGCATTTT. This encodes CSASPGGPNQPQHF. This chain connects TRBV20-1 to TRBJ1-5; D is unresolved. Per germline, CDR1 DFQATT and CDR2 SNEGSKA (reference sequence). The CDR3 spans 14 residues. Trimming took off 3 bases at V and 3 bases at J, with 12 bases between the two ends.

The chain uses TRBV5-6 and TRBJ1-6; possible D gene TRBD1, 6 bases. This CDR3 region has 16 residues. Between the trimmed V and J ends, which lost 0 bases and 4 bases, there was a span of 11 bases. CDR1 is SGHDT and CDR2 is YYEEEE in the germline V gene. The CDR3 loop reads CASSLGGGTYNSPLHF. The CDR3 DNA reads TGTGCCAGCAGCTTGGGTGGGGGCACGTATAATTCACCCCTCCACTTT.

This clonotype has only a few counts. V usage is TRBV5-1 and J usage is TRBJ1-2; weak D call: TRBD1 (5 bases). V lost 0 bases, J lost 7 bases, and 16 bases lay in between. This CDR3 region has 15 residues. Germline V gene sequence: CDR1 SGHRS, CDR2 YFSETQ. CDR3 protein: CASSLVVGTDGGYTF. The CDR3 nucleotides read TGCGCCAGCAGCTTGGTAGTCGGGACGGATGGTGGCTACACCTTC.

Only a few counts were recorded for this clonotype. The V call is TRBV28, the J call TRBJ1-2, with D unresolved. The CDR3 length is 12 residues. Germline assignment: CDR1 MDHEN and CDR2 SYDVKM. Trimming left V 2 bases short and J 7 bases short, with 8 bases between. In DNA, the CDR3 is TGTGCCAGCAGTTTAATAGAACGTGGCTACACCTTC. Amino acid sequence: CASSLIERGYTF.

A note on this clonotype: A junction boundary mismatches the germline segment, possibly from a read error. CDR3 amino acids: CACSLDTGPDGYTF. The CDR3 bases are TGTGCCTGCAGCTTAGATACTGGTCCGGATGGCTACACCTTC. The J gene is TRBJ1-2, the V gene TRBV7-2; D remains unclear. The CDR3 is made up of 14 amino acids. Germline CDR1 SGHTA, CDR2 FQGNSA.

The V gene is TRBV7-2, the J gene TRBJ2-1; D unresolved. V shed 5 bases and J shed 8 bases, with 13 bases lying between them. CDR3 length: 13 residues. Germline V lookup: CDR1 SGHTA, CDR2 FQGNSA. The CDR3 loop reads CASSIIDGHEQFF. The CDR3 region has the DNA TGTGCCAGCAGCATCATAGATGGCCATGAGCAGTTCTTC.

As for this clonotype: A much larger clone lies a single base off, so this may be a read error. V usage is TRBV12-3 or TRBV12-4 and J usage is TRBJ2-1, with 11 bases fitting TRBD1. V was clipped by 5 bases and J by 13 bases; unmatched bases: 13. This CDR3 contains 15 residues. The CDR3 here is CASSPRTGGRETQFF. DNA of the CDR3: TGTGCCAGCAGTCCCAGGACAGGGGGCAGAGAGACCCAGTTCTTC.

This clonotype was counted between two and nine times. The chain carries TRBV7-2 and TRBJ2-1, with TRBD2 matching over 8 bases. The germline V gene encodes CDR1 SGHTA and CDR2 FQGNSA. The J segment lost 6 bases and the V segment lost 5 bases, leaving 9 bases of the junction unmatched. The CDR3 sequence is 15 residues long. CDR3 protein: CASSRSAGGFNEQFF. CDR3 DNA: TGTGCCAGCAGCCGGTCTGCGGGGGGCTTCAATGAGCAGTTCTTC.

This clonotype was counted only a few times. The J gene is TRBJ1-5, the V gene TRBV27; D is unclear. Trimming took off 2 bases at V and 5 bases at J, with 7 bases between the two ends. Germline CDR1 is MNHEY and CDR2 is SMNVEV (reference sequence). This CDR3 has 13 amino acids. DNA of the CDR3: TGTGCCAGCAGTTTACATCAGTATCAGCCCCAGCATTTT. Its translation is CASSLHQYQPQHF.

This clonotype occurred many times. This chain connects TRBV6-2 or TRBV6-3 to TRBJ2-4; tentative D call: TRBD1 (6 bases). V dropped 6 bases and J dropped 0 bases, with 12 bases sitting between them. CDR3 length: 15 residues. Looked up from germline, CDR1 is MNHEY and CDR2 is SVGEGT. CDR3 nucleotide sequence: TGTGCCAGCAGCGAGACAGGTCGAGCCAAAAACATTCAGTACTTC. Its protein product is CASSETGRAKNIQYF.

The chain carries TRBV12-3 or TRBV12-4 and TRBJ1-3; possibly TRBD1 for D (5 bases). CDR3 size: 15 residues. Trimming took off 6 bases at V and 5 bases at J, with 17 bases between the two ends. In nucleotides, the CDR3 is TGTGCCAGCAGCCGAAACGGGCGACAGAGAAACACCATATATTTT. The encoded protein is CASSRNGRQRNTIYF.

This clonotype was detected only once. This chain uses TRBV18 with TRBJ1-4; 10 nucleotides match TRBD1. V was clipped by 1 base and J by 6 bases; unmatched bases: 11. The CDR3 covers 18 residues. Germline V CDR1 and CDR2: KGHSH, LQKENI. CDR3 protein: CASSPRARIGTGDEKLFF. Here the CDR3 DNA reads TGTGCCAGCTCACCACGGGCTAGGATCGGGACAGGGGATGAAAAACTGTTTTTT.

This clonotype was observed a few times. The chain couples TRBV27 to TRBJ1-2, with 10 bases lining up with TRBD1. Germline assignment: CDR1 MNHEY and CDR2 SMNVEV (reference sequence). The CDR3 contains 14 residues. The J segment lost 4 bases and the V segment lost 5 bases, leaving 4 bases of the junction unmatched. The CDR3 bases are TGTGCCAGCAGTGACAGGGGGCATAGCTATGGCTACACCTTC. Amino acid sequence: CASSDRGHSYGYTF.

This clonotype appeared a few times. The chain carries TRBV14 and TRBJ2-3; D might be TRBD1 (5 bases). This CDR3 region has 15 residues. Germline V gene data show CDR1 as SGHDN and CDR2 as FVKESK. Trimming cost V 2 bases and J 2 bases, with 11 bases left between them. In nucleotides, the CDR3 is TGTGCCAGCAGCCAACATGCAGGGTACACAGATACGCAGTATTTT. Its translation: CASSQHAGYTDTQYF.

This clonotype was found a few times. A read error is possible here, since a much larger clone lies one base away. The chain combines TRBV6-4 with TRBJ2-1; D is unclear. The assigned J gene may be wrong: the sequence end matches TRBJ2-7 better. The length of the CDR3 is 13 residues. The germline V gene has CDR1 MRHNA and CDR2 SNTAGT. CDR3 sequence (DNA): TGTGCCAGCAGTGTGAGCGAGTACAATGAGCAGTACTTC. Translation: CASSVSEYNEQYF.

J is TRBJ2-5 and V is TRBV9; either TRBD1 or TRBD2 may fit D (5 bases each). TRBJ2-7 explains the end of the DNA better; the J call may be wrong. CDR3 size: 14 residues. Per the germline V gene, CDR1 is SGDLS and CDR2 is YYNGEE. The CDR3 nucleotides are TGTGCCAGCAGCGGGGGACGGAACCCTTACGAGCAGTACTTC. Translating it yields CASSGGRNPYEQYF.

This clonotype has just a few counts. The chain couples TRBV9 to TRBJ1-3; D ambiguous. The CDR3 length is 14 residues. Germline CDR1 reads SGDLS; CDR2 reads YYNGEE. Between the trimmed V and J ends, which lost 4 bases and 4 bases, there was a span of 12 bases. For the CDR3, the DNA is TGTGCCAGCAGCCCCACCGAGCCGGGAAACACCATATATTTT. Translation gives CASSPTEPGNTIYF. Variable domain in full (rest from reference TRBV9 and TRBJ1-3): DSGVTQTPKHLITATGQRVTLRCSPRSGDLSVYWYQQSLDQGLQFLIQYYNGEERAKGNILERFSAQQFPDLHSELNLSSLELGDSALYFCASSPTEPGNTIYFGEGSWLTVV.